Reported below is one T cell receptor beta chain. The antigen is not known. Making TCR cDNA involved 5'RACE template switching, which added UMIs and a universal primer site. TCRdb analysed the 5' RACE reads with MiXCR anew, one entry per CDR3 protein. The sample records 550,000 or so distinct CDR3 sequences, 19% being singletons. The V gene lost 7 bases and the J gene lost 4 bases, with 10 bases spanning the gap. CDR1 is MNHNY, CDR2 SVGAGI, per germline (reference sequence). The CDR3 consists of 13 residues. This entry comes from a study of T cells after yellow fever vaccination. Study conclusions and caveats: The study noted that FACS-sorted repertoires could contain abundant clonotypes contaminating from the bulk population. The secondary response was weaker, and its peak arrived faster, on day 5 versus 15. Post-booster repertoires again held most primary-vaccination clones (about 96% CD4, just under 90% CD8).

The source was PBMCs, collected 15 days after the yellow fever booster vaccination. The sequence derives from a man younger than 45 who received the YFV17D yellow fever vaccine. The chain links TRBV6-6 to TRBJ2-2; the D gene is possibly TRBD1 (5 bases). The CDR3 region has the DNA TGTGCCAGCAAACAGGTTCCCACCGGGGAGCTGTTTTTT. This encodes CASKQVPTGELFF.